This T cell receptor beta chain comes out of a study of CD4+ T cells in melanoma. Notes on the study in general: Neoantigen-specific CD4+ T cells in melanoma reportedly had diverse differentiation states. CD8+ T cell, macrophage and B cell function reportedly correlated with neoantigen-specific CD4+ T cells.

The germline gives CDR1 MNHEY, CDR2 SVGEGT. This CDR3 contains 13 residues. V was clipped by 0 bases and J by 4 bases, with 6 bases between them. On this clone itself: Its specificity is unknown.

The data were produced by immunoSEQ multiplex PCR, yet TCRdb's version contains in-frame clones alone and is incomplete. The table has roughly 4,800 clones, 64% seen once. Sequences were obtained from cells from a culture (not recorded whether cultured in vitro). The clonotype was recovered from a human donor with melanoma. V and J are TRBV6-2 or TRBV6-3 and TRBJ1-2; D gene unclear. The CDR3 coding sequence is TGTGCCAGCAGTTACTCTCCCACCTATGGCTACACCTTC. Amino acid sequence: CASSYSPTYGYTF.